This T cell receptor (beta chain) was captured by sequencing in a study of blood T cells in healthy people across ages. Germline CDR1 and CDR2: SGHTA and FQGTGA. This CDR3 spans 15 amino acids. V shed 1 base and J 2 bases; nucleotides not matched to a gene: 5. With a J-beta primer mix and a sample-barcoded 5' primer, a second PCR ran about 7 to 12 cycles. The template-switch adaptor, which had 12 random nucleotides, put a tag on each cDNA molecule. MiXCR was run by TCRdb on the 5' RACE reads, yielding one entry per CDR3 protein. The sample includes hundreds of thousands of distinct CDR3 sequences, 35% to 50% of them seen just once.

The material sequenced was blood. The receptor was isolated from a man older than 75 in good health. The V and J genes are TRBV7-3 and TRBJ2-7, with 7 bases that match TRBD2. This CDR3 is CASSLSGSSTYEQYF. Here the CDR3 DNA reads TGTGCCAGCAGCTTAAGCGGGAGCAGCACCTACGAGCAGTACTTC.